The next 5 T cell receptor beta chains were all read from a single sample in a study of cytomegalovirus exposure and HLA in healthy donors. Both 60 Vbeta primers and 13 Jbeta primers went into the PCR. The data were produced by immunoSEQ multiplex PCR, yet TCRdb's version contains in-frame clones alone and is incomplete. The sample contains about 150,000 clones, roughly 66% of which appear only once. Sequenced input: PBMCs. These receptors were taken from a woman aged 18-35 years in good health and CMV-seronegative.

This clone was seen more than once but under ten times. The V and J genes are TRBV6-4 and TRBJ2-2, with a tentative D call TRBD2 (5 bases). Germline CDR1 is MRHNA and CDR2 is SNTAGT. The CDR3 runs to 13 residues. V dropped 4 bases and J dropped 5 bases, with 8 bases sitting between them. This chain's CDR3 is CASSVGETGELFF. The CDR3 DNA is TGTGCCAGCAGTGTTGGGGAGACCGGGGAGCTGTTTTTT.

The chain uses TRBV4-3 and TRBJ1-3; 8 bases align to TRBD1. The J segment lost 2 bases and the V segment lost 3 bases, leaving 6 bases of the junction unmatched. CDR1 is LGHNA and CDR2 is YSLEER in the germline V gene. This CDR3 spans 16 amino acids. The CDR3 here is CASSQRQGIAGNTIYF. CDR3 bases: TGCGCCAGCAGCCAGAGACAGGGGATAGCTGGAAACACCATATATTTT.

The CDR3 spells CASSLGQAPFGEQYF. CDR3 DNA sequence: TGTGCCAGCAGCTTGGGACAGGCCCCCTTTGGCGAGCAGTACTTC. The chain carries TRBV7-2 and TRBJ2-5; 8 bases fit TRBD1. The DNA end is more similar to TRBJ2-7, so the J call may be wrong. The length of the CDR3 is 15 residues. Germline V lookup: CDR1 SGHTA, CDR2 FQGNSA.

V gene TRBV7-2 combines with J gene TRBJ2-7; TRBD2 agrees at 7 bases. CDR1 and CDR2 (germline): SGHTA, FQGNSA. This CDR3 is built from 14 residues. Trimming removed 5 bases from V and 1 base from J; junction bases left unmatched: 5. The CDR3 nucleotides are TGTGCCAGCAGCCCCCAAGCGGGATCCTACGAGCAGTACGTC. Protein product: CASSPQAGSYEQYV.

This chain uses TRBV29-1 with TRBJ1-1, with 8 bases identical to TRBD1. The V gene's germline CDR1 is SQVTM and CDR2 ANQGSEA. This CDR3 is built from 13 residues. Germline trimming cut 7 bases from V and 2 bases from J; bases unmatched to any gene: 6. CDR3 amino acids: CSGAGGGNTEAFF. The CDR3 coding sequence is TGCAGCGGCGCAGGGGGCGGAAACACTGAAGCTTTCTTT.